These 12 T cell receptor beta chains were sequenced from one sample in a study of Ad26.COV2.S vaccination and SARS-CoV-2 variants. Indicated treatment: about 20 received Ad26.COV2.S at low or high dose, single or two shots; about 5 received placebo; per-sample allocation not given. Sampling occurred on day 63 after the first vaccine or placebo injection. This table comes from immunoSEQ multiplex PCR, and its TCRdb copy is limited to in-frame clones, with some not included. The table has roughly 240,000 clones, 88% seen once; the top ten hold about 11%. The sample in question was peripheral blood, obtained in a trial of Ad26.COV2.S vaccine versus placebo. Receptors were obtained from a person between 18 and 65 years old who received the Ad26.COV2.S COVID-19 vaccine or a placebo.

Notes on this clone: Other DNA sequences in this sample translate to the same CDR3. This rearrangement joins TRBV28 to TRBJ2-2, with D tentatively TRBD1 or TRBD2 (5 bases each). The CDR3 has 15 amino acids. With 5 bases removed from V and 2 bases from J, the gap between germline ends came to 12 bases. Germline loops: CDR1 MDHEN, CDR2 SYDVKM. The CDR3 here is CASSPGTANTGELFF. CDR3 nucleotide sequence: TGTGCCAGCAGTCCCGGGACGGCTAACACCGGGGAGCTGTTTTTT.

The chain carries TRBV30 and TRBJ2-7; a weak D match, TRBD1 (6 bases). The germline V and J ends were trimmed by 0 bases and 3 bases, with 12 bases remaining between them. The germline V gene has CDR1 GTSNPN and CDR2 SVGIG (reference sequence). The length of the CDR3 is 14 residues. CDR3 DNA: TGTGCCTGGAGTGTACAGGGAATGCACTACGAGCAGTACTTC. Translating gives CAWSVQGMHYEQYF.

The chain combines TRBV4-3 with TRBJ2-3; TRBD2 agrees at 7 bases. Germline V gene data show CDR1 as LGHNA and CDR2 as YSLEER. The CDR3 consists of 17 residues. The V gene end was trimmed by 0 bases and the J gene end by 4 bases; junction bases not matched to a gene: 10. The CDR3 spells CASSQDWGGLGADTQYF. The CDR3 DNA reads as TGCGCCAGCAGCCAAGATTGGGGAGGACTAGGGGCAGATACGCAGTATTTT.

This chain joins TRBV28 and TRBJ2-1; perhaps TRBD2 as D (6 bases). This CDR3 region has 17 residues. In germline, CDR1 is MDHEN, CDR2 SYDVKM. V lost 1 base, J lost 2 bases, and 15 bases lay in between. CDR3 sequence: CASSLSSTRETYNEQFF. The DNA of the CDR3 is TGTGCCAGCAGTTTATCCTCCACTCGGGAGACCTACAATGAGCAGTTCTTC.

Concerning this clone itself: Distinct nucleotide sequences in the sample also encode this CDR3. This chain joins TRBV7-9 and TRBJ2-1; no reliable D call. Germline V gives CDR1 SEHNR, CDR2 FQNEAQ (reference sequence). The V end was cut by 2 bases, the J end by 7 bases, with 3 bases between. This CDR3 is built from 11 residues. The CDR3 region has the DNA TGTGCCAGCAGCTTAAGTAATGAGCAGTTCTTC. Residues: CASSLSNEQFF.

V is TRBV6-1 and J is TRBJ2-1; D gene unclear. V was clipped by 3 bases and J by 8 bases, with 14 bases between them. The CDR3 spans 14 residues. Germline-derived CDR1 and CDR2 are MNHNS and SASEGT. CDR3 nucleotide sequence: TGTGCCAGCAGTGACAGCCTTCAGGAGTATGAGCAGTTCTTC. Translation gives CASSDSLQEYEQFF.

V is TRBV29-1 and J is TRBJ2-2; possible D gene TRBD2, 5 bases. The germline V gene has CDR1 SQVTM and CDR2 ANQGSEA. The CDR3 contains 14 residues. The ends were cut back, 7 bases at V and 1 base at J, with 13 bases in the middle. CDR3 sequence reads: CSGVEGLNTGELFF. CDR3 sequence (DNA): TGCAGCGGGGTAGAGGGTTTGAACACCGGGGAGCTGTTTTTT.

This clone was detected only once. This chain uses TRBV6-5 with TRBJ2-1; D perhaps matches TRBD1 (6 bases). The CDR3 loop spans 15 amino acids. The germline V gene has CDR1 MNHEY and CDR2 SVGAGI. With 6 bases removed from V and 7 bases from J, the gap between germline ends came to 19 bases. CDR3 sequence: CASRGSGTPVNEQFF. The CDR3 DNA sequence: TGTGCCAGCAGGGGCTCCGGGACACCGGTAAATGAGCAGTTCTTC.

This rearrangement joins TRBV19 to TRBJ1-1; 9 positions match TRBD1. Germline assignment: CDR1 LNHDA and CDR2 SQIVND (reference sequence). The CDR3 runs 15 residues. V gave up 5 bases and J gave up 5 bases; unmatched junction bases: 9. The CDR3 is CASSSQRQGVTEAFF. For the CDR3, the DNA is TGTGCCAGTAGTTCCCAAAGACAGGGGGTTACTGAAGCTTTCTTT. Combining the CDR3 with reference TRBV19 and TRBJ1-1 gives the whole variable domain DGGITQSPKYLFRKEGQNVTLSCEQNLNHDAMYWYRQDPGQGLRLIYYSQIVNDFQKGDIAEGYSVSREKKESFPLTVTSAQKNPTAFYLCASSSQRQGVTEAFFGQGTRLTVV.

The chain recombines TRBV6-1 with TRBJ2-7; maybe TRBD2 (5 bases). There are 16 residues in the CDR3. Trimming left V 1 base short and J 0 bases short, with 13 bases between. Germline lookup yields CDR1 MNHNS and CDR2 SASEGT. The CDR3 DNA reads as TGTGCCAGCAGTGAAGGAGGGAGTCAGCACTCCTACGAGCAGTACTTC. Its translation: CASSEGGSQHSYEQYF.

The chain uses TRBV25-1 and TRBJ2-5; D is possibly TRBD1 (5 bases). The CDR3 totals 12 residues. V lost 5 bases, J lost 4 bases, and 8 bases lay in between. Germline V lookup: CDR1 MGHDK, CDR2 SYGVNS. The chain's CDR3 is CASSQGRETQYF. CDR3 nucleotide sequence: TGTGCCAGCAGTCAGGGTAGAGAGACCCAGTACTTC.

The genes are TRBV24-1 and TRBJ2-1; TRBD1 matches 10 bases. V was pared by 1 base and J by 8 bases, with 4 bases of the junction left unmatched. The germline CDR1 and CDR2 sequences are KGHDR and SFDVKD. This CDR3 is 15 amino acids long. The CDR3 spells CATSDLGDRGHEQFF. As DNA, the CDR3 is TGTGCCACCAGTGATTTAGGGGACAGGGGCCATGAGCAGTTCTTC.